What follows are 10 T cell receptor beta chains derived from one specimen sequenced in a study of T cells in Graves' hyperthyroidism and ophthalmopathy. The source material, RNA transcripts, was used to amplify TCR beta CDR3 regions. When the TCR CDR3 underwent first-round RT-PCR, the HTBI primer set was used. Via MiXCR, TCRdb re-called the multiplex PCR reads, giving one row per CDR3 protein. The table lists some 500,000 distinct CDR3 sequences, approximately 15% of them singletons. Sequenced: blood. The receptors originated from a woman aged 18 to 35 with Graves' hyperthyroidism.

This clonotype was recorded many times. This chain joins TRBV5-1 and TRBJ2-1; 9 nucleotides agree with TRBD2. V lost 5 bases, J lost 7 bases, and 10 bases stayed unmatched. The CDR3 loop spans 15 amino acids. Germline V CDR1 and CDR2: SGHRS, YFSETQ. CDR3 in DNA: TGCGCCAGCAGGAAGGTAGCGGGAGATAATAATGAGCAGTTCTTC. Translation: CASRKVAGDNNEQFF.

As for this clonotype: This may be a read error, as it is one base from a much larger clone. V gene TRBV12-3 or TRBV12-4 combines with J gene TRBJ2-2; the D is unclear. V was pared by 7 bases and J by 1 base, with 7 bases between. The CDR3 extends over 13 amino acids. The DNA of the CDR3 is TGTGCCAGCAATGAACGGAACACCGGGGAGCTGTTTTTT. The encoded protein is CASNERNTGELFF.

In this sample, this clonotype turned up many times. CDR3 sequence: CASGPPGTGNSPLHF. The CDR3 nucleotides read TGTGCCAGCGGCCCCCCGGGAACGGGTAATTCACCCCTCCACTTT. The rearrangement links TRBV6-1 to TRBJ1-6; D gene unclear. CDR1 is MNHNS and CDR2 is SASEGT in the germline V gene. V shed 8 bases and J shed 6 bases, with 17 bases lying between them. This CDR3 spans 15 amino acids.

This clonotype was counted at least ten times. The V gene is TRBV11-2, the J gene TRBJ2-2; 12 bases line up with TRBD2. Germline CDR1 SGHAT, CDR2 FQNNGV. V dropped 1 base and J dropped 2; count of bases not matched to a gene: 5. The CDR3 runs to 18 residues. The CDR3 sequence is CASSLVLAGGKNTGELFF. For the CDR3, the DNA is TGTGCCAGCAGCTTAGTTCTAGCGGGAGGGAAAAACACCGGGGAGCTGTTTTTT.

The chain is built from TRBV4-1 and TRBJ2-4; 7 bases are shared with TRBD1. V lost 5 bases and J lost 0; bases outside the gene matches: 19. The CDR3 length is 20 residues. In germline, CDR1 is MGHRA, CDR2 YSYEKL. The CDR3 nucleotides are TGCGCCAGCAGCACGCTAATGCGGGTAGGGACAGCTTTAGCCAAAAACATTCAGTACTTC. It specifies CASSTLMRVGTALAKNIQYF.

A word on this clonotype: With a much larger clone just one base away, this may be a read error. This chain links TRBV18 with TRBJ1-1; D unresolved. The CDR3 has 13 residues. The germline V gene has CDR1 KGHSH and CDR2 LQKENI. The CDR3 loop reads CASSPGVHTEASF. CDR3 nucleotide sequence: TGTGCCAGCTCACCCGGGGTACACACTGAAGCTTCCTTT.

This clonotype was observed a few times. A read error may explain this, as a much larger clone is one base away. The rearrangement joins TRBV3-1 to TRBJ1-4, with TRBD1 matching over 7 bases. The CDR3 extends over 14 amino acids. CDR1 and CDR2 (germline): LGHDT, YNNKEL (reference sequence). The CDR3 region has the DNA TGTGCCAGCAGCCTGGGACAGATGATTGAAGAACTGTTTTTT. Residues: CASSLGQMIEELFF.

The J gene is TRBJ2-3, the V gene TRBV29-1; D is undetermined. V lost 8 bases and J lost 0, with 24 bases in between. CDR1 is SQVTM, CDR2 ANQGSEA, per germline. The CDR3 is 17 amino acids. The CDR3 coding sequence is TGCAGCTCCGAGACGTCCCGGCCCCCCGGGAGCACAGATACGCAGTATTTT. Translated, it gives CSSETSRPPGSTDTQYF.

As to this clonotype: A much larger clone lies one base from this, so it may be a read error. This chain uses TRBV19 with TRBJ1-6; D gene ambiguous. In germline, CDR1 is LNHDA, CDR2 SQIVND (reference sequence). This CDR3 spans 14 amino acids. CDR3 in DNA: TGTGCCAGTAGTATACGGGATTCCAATTCACCCCCCCACTTT. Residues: CASSIRDSNSPPHF.

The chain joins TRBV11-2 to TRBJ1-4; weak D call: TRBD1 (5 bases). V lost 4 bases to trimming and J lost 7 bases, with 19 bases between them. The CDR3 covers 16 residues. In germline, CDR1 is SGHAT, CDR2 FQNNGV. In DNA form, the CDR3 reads TGTGCCAGCAGCTCCCTTCTTGGCAGGGAAGGTGAAAAACTGTTTTTT. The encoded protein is CASSSLLGREGEKLFF.